This T cell receptor beta chain came from a study of CD8 T cells in ankylosing spondylitis. Study results and caveats: Peripheral blood samples showed relatively rare disease-linked clones, and these clones were CD8+. Researchers reportedly found disease-linked clones significantly enriched in matched ankylosing spondylitis synovial fluid. For ankylosing spondylitis blood, a TCR beta motif of several highly homologous variants appeared characteristic.

Libraries of TCR beta came from quantitative 5'-RACE with molecular barcodes. One entry per CDR3 protein, called by TCRdb with MiXCR from the 5' RACE reads. The data hold fewer than 450,000 distinct CDR3 sequences, with over 15% observed a single time. This clonotype was observed many times. Its matching antigen is unknown. Trimming cost V 5 bases and J 3 bases, with 8 bases left between them. From germline, CDR1 is DFQATT and CDR2 SNEGSKA (reference sequence). CDR3 size: 12 residues. Sequenced input: blood, either unsorted or a sorted T cell fraction (not recorded which). The receptor's source is a male donor with ankylosing spondylitis. The rearrangement uses TRBV20-1 and TRBJ1-3; no firm D call. CDR3 sequence: CSALRDGNTIYF. CDR3 in DNA: TGCAGTGCTCTGCGCGATGGAAACACCATATATTTT.